A single TCR beta chain is shown here with its context. Some second doses came at about 4 weeks and others at about 12 weeks; these were pooled. TCRdb's table, derived via immunoSEQ multiplex PCR, lists solely in-frame clones and lacks some. The table records about 84,000 clones, approximately 85% of them present only once. This sample is part of a study of T cell responses to AZD1222 COVID-19 vaccine. V was clipped by 9 bases and J by 4 bases; unmatched bases: 5. In germline, CDR1 is KGHDR, CDR2 SFDVKD. CDR3 length equals 13 residues. Sequencing used peripheral blood, obtained 28 days after the second AZD1222 dose. The chain links TRBV24-1 to TRBJ2-7, with TRBD1 matching 10 bases. This TCR derives from an adult who received the AZD1222 COVID-19 vaccine. CDR3 DNA sequence: TGTGCCACCGGGACAGGGGTGGTGTACGAGCAGTACTTC. As protein: CATGTGVVYEQYF.